This TCR beta chain emerged from a study of PD-1 blockade in classical Hodgkin lymphoma. This table comes from immunoSEQ multiplex PCR, and its TCRdb copy is limited to in-frame clones, with some not included. This table holds some 24,000 clones, around 80% found once. In its sample, this clone ranks as medium-sized. From germline, CDR1 is MNHEY and CDR2 SMNVEV (reference sequence). The trim removed 2 bases at V and 1 base at J, leaving 7 bases unmatched. The length of the CDR3 is 16 residues. Described time point: cycle 4 day 1 (C4D1), after 5 to 7 weeks of nivolumab. Each and every patient relapsed after autologous stem cell transplantation, and patients got differing brentuximab vedotin exposure.

The TCR originated in a human donor with classical Hodgkin lymphoma. The material was peripheral blood mononuclear cells (PBMCs), obtained before the fourth cycle of nivolumab. The chain combines TRBV27 with TRBJ1-2, with 7 bases fitting TRBD1. CDR3: CASSLPGTENNYGYTF. Written as DNA, the CDR3 is TGTGCCAGCAGTTTACCGGGGACAGAGAATAACTATGGCTACACCTTC.